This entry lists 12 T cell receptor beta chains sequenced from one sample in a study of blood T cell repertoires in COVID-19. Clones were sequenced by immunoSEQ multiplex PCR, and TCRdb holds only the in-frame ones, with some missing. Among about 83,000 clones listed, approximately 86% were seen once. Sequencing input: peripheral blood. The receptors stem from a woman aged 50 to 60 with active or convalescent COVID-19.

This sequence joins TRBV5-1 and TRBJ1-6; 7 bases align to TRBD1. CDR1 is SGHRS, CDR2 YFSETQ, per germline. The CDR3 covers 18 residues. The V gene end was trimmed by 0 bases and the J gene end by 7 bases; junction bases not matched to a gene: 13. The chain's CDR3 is CASSLDVRGRTSNSPLHF. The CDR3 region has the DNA TGCGCCAGCAGCTTGGACGTAAGGGGGCGGACATCCAATTCACCCCTCCACTTT.

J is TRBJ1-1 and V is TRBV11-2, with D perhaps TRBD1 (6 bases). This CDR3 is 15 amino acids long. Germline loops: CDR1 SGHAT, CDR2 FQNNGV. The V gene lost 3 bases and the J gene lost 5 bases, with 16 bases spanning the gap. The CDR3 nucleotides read TGTGCCAGCAGCTTTGGGGGGGCTGGGAGGACTGAAGCTTTCTTT. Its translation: CASSFGGAGRTEAFF. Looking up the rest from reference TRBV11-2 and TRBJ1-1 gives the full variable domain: EAGVAQSPRYKIIEKRQSVAFWCNPISGHATLYWYQQILGQGPKLLIQFQNNGVVDDSQLPKDRFSAERLKGVDSTLKIQPAKLEDSAVYLCASSFGGAGRTEAFFGQGTRLTVV.

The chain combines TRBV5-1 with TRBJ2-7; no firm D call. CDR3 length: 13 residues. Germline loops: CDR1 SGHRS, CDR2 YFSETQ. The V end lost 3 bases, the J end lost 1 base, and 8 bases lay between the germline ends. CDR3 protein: CASSSGPSYEQYF. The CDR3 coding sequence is TGCGCCAGCAGCTCAGGCCCTTCCTACGAGCAGTACTTC.

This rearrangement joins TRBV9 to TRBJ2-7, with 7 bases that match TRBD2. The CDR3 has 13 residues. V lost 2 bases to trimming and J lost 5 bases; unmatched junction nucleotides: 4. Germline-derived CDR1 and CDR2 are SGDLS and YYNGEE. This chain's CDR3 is CASSVGGLHEQYF. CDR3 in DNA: TGTGCCAGCAGCGTGGGAGGGCTCCACGAGCAGTACTTC.

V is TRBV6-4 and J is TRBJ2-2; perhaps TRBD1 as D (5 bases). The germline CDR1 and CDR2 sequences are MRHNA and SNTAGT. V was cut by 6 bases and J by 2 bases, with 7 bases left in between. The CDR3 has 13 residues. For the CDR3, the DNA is TGTGCCAGCAGCGGACACAACACCGGGGAGCTGTTTTTT. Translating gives CASSGHNTGELFF.

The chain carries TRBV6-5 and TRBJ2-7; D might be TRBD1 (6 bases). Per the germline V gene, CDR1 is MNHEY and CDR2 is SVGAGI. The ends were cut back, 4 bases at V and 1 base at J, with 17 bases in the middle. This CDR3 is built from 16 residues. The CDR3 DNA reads TGTGCCAGCAGTTCGGGCAACCGGGACATTTCCTACGAGCAGTACTTC. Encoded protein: CASSSGNRDISYEQYF.

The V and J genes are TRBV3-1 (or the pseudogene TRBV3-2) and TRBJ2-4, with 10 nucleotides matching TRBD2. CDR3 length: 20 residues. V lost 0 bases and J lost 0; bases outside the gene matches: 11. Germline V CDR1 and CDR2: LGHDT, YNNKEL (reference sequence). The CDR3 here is CASSQDRGSGGTLAKNIQYF. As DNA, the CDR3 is TGTGCCAGCAGCCAAGATAGGGGTAGCGGGGGGACCCTAGCCAAAAACATTCAGTACTTC.

CDR3 protein: CASSLGQGSSYNEQFF. In nucleotides, the CDR3 is TGTGCCAGCAGCTTGGGTCAGGGAAGCTCCTACAATGAGCAGTTCTTC. The chain links TRBV5-8 to TRBJ2-1, with D perhaps matching TRBD1 (5 bases). Germline values: CDR1 SGHTS, CDR2 YDEGEE. This CDR3 has 16 residues. V lost 0 bases, J lost 0 bases, and 10 bases lay in between.

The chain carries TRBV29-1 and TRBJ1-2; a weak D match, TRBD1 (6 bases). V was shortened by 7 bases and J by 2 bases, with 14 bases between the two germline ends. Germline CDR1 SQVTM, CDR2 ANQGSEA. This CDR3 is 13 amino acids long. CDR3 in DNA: TGCAGCGCCATAGGGGGGGGAAACTATGGCTACACCTTC. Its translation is CSAIGGGNYGYTF. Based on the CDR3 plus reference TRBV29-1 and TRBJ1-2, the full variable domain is SAVISQKPSRDICQRGTSLTIQCQVDSQVTMMFWYRQQPGQSLTLIATANQGSEATYESGFVIDKFPISRPNLTFSTLTVSNMSPEDSSIYLCSAIGGGNYGYTFGSGTRLTVV.

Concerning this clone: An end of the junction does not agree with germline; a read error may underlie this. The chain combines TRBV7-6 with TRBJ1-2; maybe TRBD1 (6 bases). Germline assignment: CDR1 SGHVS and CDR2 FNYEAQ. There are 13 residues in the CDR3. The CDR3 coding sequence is TGCAAGCTGTCCGACAGGTCTAACTATGGCTACACCTTC. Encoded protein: CKLSDRSNYGYTF.

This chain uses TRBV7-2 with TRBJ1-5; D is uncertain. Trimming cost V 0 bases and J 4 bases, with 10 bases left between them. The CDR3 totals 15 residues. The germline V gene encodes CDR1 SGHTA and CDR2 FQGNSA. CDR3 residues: CASSLAAADNQPQHF. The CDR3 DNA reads TGTGCCAGCAGCTTAGCGGCGGCAGATAATCAGCCCCAGCATTTT.

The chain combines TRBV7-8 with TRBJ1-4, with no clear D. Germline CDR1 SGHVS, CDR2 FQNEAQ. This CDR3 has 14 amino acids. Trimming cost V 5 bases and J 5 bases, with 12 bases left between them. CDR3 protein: CASSAATVNEKLFF. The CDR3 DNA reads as TGTGCCAGCAGCGCAGCGACCGTGAATGAAAAACTGTTTTTT.